Detailed here is one T cell receptor (beta chain). Its antigen is unidentified. This entry belongs to a study of cytomegalovirus exposure and HLA in healthy donors. Whole-study context: Around 80 million unique TCRs from HLA-typed donors were held in an early data release. The study's findings and limits: Among TCR sequences, most were rare, though some public TCRs appeared in many donors.

Trimming took 4 bases from V and 8 from J; bases not matched to a gene: 9. This CDR3 spans 14 amino acids. Germline V gene lookup returns CDR1 SGHRS and CDR2 YFSETQ. 13 Jbeta primers and 60 Vbeta primers were used for the PCR. Repertoires were generated with immunoSEQ multiplex PCR, while TCRdb's copy carries only in-frame clones and drops some. The sample includes fewer than 200,000 clones, approximately 85% seen only once; the top ten take about 2.5%. V usage is TRBV5-1 and J usage is TRBJ1-2; 9 nucleotides line up with TRBD1. Sequencing was done on a sample of PBMCs. This TCR was recovered from a man aged 25 to 40 in good health and CMV-seropositive. DNA of the CDR3: TGCGCCAGCAGCGATTTACAGGGGGCGGAAGGCTACACCTTC. Protein product: CASSDLQGAEGYTF.